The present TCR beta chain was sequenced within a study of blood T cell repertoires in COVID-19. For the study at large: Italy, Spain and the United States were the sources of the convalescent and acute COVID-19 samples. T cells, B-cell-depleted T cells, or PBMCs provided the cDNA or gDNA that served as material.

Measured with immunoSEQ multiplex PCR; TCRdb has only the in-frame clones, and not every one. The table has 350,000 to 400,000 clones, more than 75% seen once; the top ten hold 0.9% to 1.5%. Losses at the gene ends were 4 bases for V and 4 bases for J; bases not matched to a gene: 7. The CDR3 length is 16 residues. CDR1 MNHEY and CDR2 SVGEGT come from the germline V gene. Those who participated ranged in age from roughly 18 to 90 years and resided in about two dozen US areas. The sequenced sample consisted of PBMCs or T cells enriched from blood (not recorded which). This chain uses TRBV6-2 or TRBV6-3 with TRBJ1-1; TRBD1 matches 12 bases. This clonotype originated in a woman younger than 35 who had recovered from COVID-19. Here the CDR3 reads CASSSWDRGLVTEAFF. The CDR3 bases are TGTGCCAGCAGTTCCTGGGACAGGGGGCTCGTCACTGAAGCTTTCTTT.